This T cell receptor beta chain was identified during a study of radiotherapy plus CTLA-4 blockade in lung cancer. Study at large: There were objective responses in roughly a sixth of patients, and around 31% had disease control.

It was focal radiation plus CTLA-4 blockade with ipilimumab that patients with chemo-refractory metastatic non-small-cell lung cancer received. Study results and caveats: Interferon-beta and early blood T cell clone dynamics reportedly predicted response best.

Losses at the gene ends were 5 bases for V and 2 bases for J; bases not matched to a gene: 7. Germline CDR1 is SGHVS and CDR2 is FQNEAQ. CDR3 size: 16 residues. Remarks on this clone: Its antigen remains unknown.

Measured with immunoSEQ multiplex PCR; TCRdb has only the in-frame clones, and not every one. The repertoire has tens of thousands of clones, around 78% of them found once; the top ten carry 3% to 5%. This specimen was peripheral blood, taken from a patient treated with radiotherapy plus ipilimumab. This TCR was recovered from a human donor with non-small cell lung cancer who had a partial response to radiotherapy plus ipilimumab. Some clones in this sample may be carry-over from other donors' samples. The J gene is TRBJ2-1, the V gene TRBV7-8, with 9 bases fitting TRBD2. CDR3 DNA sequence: TGTGCCAGCAGCCAGCGTAGCGGGAGTACCTACAATGAGCAGTTCTTC. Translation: CASSQRSGSTYNEQFF. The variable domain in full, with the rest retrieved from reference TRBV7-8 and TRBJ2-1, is GAGVSQSPRYKVAKRGQDVALRCDPISGHVSLFWYQQALGQGPEFLTYFQNEAQLDKSGLPSDRFFAERPEGSVSTLKIQRTQQEDSAVYLCASSQRSGSTYNEQFFGPGTRLTVL.